These T cell receptor beta chains were read from a single sample in a study of identical twins. TCRdb reprocessed the 5' RACE reads with MiXCR, giving one entry per CDR3 protein. The sample shows 1.5 million to 2 million distinct CDR3 sequences, under 35% of them seen only once. The sequencing input was cord blood. These receptors came from a newborn girl in good health. CDR3s include the opening cysteine and the closing phenylalanine or tryptophan. D genes are given only for firm matches. Expanded clones are given a class, and other clones once, few, many or no size at all.

D gene,V gene,J gene,clone size,CDR3 protein,CDR3 DNA
TRBD2,TRBV7-9,TRBJ2-5,-,CAHQTSGNEQYF,TGTGCCCACCAGACTAGCGGCAATGAGCAGTACTTC
-,TRBV7-9,TRBJ1-1,-,CASLGGGKAFF,TGTGCCAGCCTTGGGGGAGGGAAAGCTTTCTTT
-,TRBV29-1,TRBJ2-5,many,CSGTELETQYF,TGCAGCGGGACCGAATTAGAGACCCAGTACTTC
TRBD2,TRBV20-1,TRBJ2-7,few,CSGRLAGTSYEQYF,TGCAGTGGCCGACTAGCGGGAACCTCCTACGAGCAGTACTTC
-,TRBV20-1,TRBJ2-2,-,CSARADGPNTGELFF,TGCAGTGCTCGAGCGGACGGACCGAACACCGGGGAGCTGTTTTTT
-,TRBV11-2,TRBJ2-7,few,CASSSRQRAYEQYF,TGTGCCAGCAGCTCGCGACAGAGAGCCTACGAGCAGTACTTC
-,TRBV20-1,TRBJ1-5,-,CSARGLTRGSNQPQHF,TGCAGTGCTAGGGGACTTACACGGGGAAGCAATCAGCCCCAGCATTTT
TRBD2,TRBV4-2,TRBJ2-3,few,CASSQEWTSGTDTQYF,TGTGCCAGCAGCCAAGAGTGGACTAGTGGCACAGATACGCAGTATTTT
TRBD1,TRBV11-2,TRBJ1-2,few,CASSLGGTGARIYGYTF,TGTGCCAGCAGCTTAGGGGGGACAGGGGCTCGCATCTATGGCTACACCTTC
-,TRBV12-3/TRBV12-4,TRBJ2-7,-,CASSSSGEYYEQYF,TGTGCCAGCAGTTCGTCAGGGGAATATTACGAGCAGTACTTC
TRBD2,TRBV5-1,TRBJ2-7,-,CASSLPPGGGYEQYF,TGCGCCAGCAGCTTGCCCCCGGGCGGGGGCTACGAGCAGTACTTC
TRBD1,TRBV2,TRBJ1-4,many,CASTRDRGGEKLFF,TGTGCCAGCACCCGGGACAGGGGAGGTGAAAAACTGTTTTTT
TRBD2,TRBV7-9,TRBJ2-3,-,CASSETTSGTDTQYF,TGTGCCAGCAGCGAAACCACTAGCGGCACAGATACGCAGTATTTT
TRBD1,TRBV28,TRBJ2-7,-,CASSVDRVGYEQYF,TGTGCCAGCAGTGTGGACAGGGTGGGCTACGAGCAGTACTTC
TRBD2,TRBV3-1,TRBJ2-1,few,CASSSTSGWLYNEQFF,TGTGCCAGCAGCTCGACTAGCGGGTGGCTCTACAATGAGCAGTTCTTC
TRBD2,TRBV20-1,TRBJ2-7,-,CSASSLAGWVEQYF,TGCAGTGCTAGCAGTCTAGCGGGATGGGTCGAGCAGTACTTC
-,TRBV7-2,TRBJ1-4,-,CASTPGGANEKLFF,TGTGCCAGCACTCCCGGGGGGGCTAATGAAAAACTGTTTTTT
TRBD2,TRBV11-1,TRBJ2-1,-,CASSLDLREYEQFF,TGTGCCAGCAGCTTAGATTTGCGGGAGTATGAGCAGTTCTTC
TRBD1,TRBV12-3/TRBV12-4,TRBJ1-2,-,CASSFEDRVYGYTF,TGTGCCAGCAGTTTCGAGGACAGGGTCTATGGCTACACCTTC
TRBD2,TRBV6-8,TRBJ2-3,-,CASSFSSGGSNTDTQYF,TGTGCCAGCAGTTTCTCTAGCGGGGGGTCCAACACAGATACGCAGTATTTT
TRBD2,TRBV29-1,TRBJ2-5,few,CSVSGTVQETQYF,TGCAGCGTGAGCGGGACGGTGCAAGAGACCCAGTACTTC
-,TRBV10-2,TRBJ2-2,-,CASSENFGRELFF,TGCGCCAGCAGTGAGAACTTCGGGAGGGAGCTGTTTTTT
-,TRBV28,TRBJ2-7,-,CASSPPGTPPYEQYF,TGTGCCAGCAGTCCTCCCGGGACTCCTCCCTACGAGCAGTACTTC
-,TRBV7-2,TRBJ1-5,-,CASGLAPGLSNQPQHF,TGTGCCAGCGGCTTAGCCCCGGGCCTGAGCAATCAGCCCCAGCATTTT
TRBD2,TRBV5-6,TRBJ2-4,-,CASSSPGGKNIQYF,TGTGCCAGCAGCTCCCCGGGGGGCAAAAACATTCAGTACTTC
-,TRBV10-3,TRBJ2-3,-,CAISGGLSTDTQYF,TGTGCCATCAGTGGAGGACTTAGCACAGATACGCAGTATTTT
-,TRBV7-2,TRBJ1-2,few,CASSPIIRTDGYTF,TGTGCCAGCAGCCCAATAATTCGGACAGACGGCTACACCTTC
-,TRBV5-1,TRBJ2-1,once,CASSITTSTSYNEQFF,TGCGCCAGCAGCATAACAACTAGCACGTCCTACAATGAGCAGTTCTTC
TRBD2,TRBV10-3,TRBJ2-3,-,CAISGTSGRNTQYF,TGTGCCATCAGTGGGACTAGCGGGAGGAATACGCAGTATTTT
-,TRBV6-1,TRBJ2-3,-,CASQKSPRASTDTQYF,TGTGCCAGCCAGAAATCACCGCGGGCTAGCACAGATACGCAGTATTTT
TRBD1,TRBV28,TRBJ1-6,-,CASSLIQGQNSPLHF,TGTGCCAGCAGTTTAATCCAGGGACAGAATTCACCCCTCCACTTT
-,TRBV20-1,TRBJ2-3,-,CSAPHKRRASTDTQYF,TGCAGTGCTCCGCATAAACGGCGGGCTAGCACAGATACGCAGTATTTT
TRBD1,TRBV27,TRBJ1-5,-,CASSSSTGANQPQHF,TGTGCCAGCAGTTCGTCGACAGGGGCGAATCAGCCCCAGCATTTT
-,TRBV12-3/TRBV12-4,TRBJ1-4,many,CASSPGRLEKLFF,TGTGCCAGCAGTCCAGGACGGCTTGAAAAACTGTTTTTT
-,TRBV20-1,TRBJ2-5,-,CSASPDRETQYF,TGCAGTGCTAGCCCGGACAGAGAGACCCAGTACTTC
TRBD2,TRBV28,TRBJ2-5,-,CASSLRTSGSVEQYF,TGTGCCAGCAGTTTAAGGACTAGCGGGAGTGTTGAGCAGTACTTC